These T cell receptor beta chains were read from a single sample in a study of control samples from healthy donors and cancer patients. Here immunoSEQ multiplex PCR was the method, and the copy in TCRdb shows in-frame clones only, minus some. The data hold tens of thousands of clones, with roughly nine tenths observed a single time. Sequencing was performed on PBMCs. The receptors here all came from a man aged 40-50 years with colorectal cancer. CDR3s include the opening cysteine and the closing phenylalanine or tryptophan. Fields, in order: V gene, J gene, clone size, D gene, CDR3 protein, CDR3 DNA. D genes are given only for firm matches. The listing skips clone size in some rows; elsewhere it reads once, few, many or a size class.

v_gene: TRBV2; j_gene: TRBJ2-3; abundance: -; d_gene: -; CDR3aa: CASSLGVASLSTDTQYF; CDR3nt: TGTGCCAGCAGCTTAGGGGTTGCTTCCTTAAGCACAGATACGCAGTATTTT
v_gene: TRBV9; j_gene: TRBJ1-6; abundance: -; d_gene: -; CDR3aa: CASSVAGPRSPLHF; CDR3nt: TGTGCCAGCAGCGTAGCCGGCCCGCGCTCACCCCTCCACTTT
v_gene: TRBV27; j_gene: TRBJ2-5; abundance: once; d_gene: TRBD1; CDR3aa: CASSSLSSGTGARGETQYF; CDR3nt: TGTGCCAGCAGCTCCCTATCATCCGGGACAGGGGCCCGGGGAGAGACCCAGTACTTC
v_gene: TRBV3-1/TRBV3-2; j_gene: TRBJ2-1; abundance: -; d_gene: TRBD2; CDR3aa: CASSQETSLAASSYNEQFF; CDR3nt: TGTGCCAGCAGCCAAGAGACCTCCCTAGCGGCCAGCTCCTACAATGAGCAGTTCTTC
v_gene: TRBV3-1/TRBV3-2; j_gene: TRBJ1-6; abundance: -; d_gene: TRBD1; CDR3aa: CASSRGQGAKNSPLHF; CDR3nt: TGTGCCAGCAGCCGTGGACAGGGGGCCAAGAATTCACCCCTCCACTTT
v_gene: TRBV5-1; j_gene: TRBJ2-5; abundance: -; d_gene: -; CDR3aa: CASSTSSTQETQYF; CDR3nt: TGCGCCAGCAGTACTAGCAGCACCCAAGAGACCCAGTACTTC
v_gene: TRBV7-7; j_gene: TRBJ1-1; abundance: -; d_gene: -; CDR3aa: CASSLESNTEAFF; CDR3nt: TGTGCTAGCAGCTTAGAGTCGAACACTGAAGCTTTCTTT
v_gene: TRBV6-2/TRBV6-3; j_gene: TRBJ2-7; abundance: -; d_gene: -; CDR3aa: CASSRAAVYEQYF; CDR3nt: TGTGCCAGCAGTCGGGCGGCAGTCTACGAGCAGTACTTC
v_gene: TRBV4-1; j_gene: TRBJ1-2; abundance: -; d_gene: -; CDR3aa: CASSLKNSGEGYTF; CDR3nt: TGCGCCAGCAGCCTAAAAAACTCAGGAGAAGGCTACACCTTC
v_gene: TRBV30; j_gene: TRBJ1-5; abundance: -; d_gene: -; CDR3aa: CAWSSQEPDPQHF; CDR3nt: TGTGCCTGGAGTTCTCAGGAGCCCGACCCCCAGCATTTT
v_gene: TRBV5-1; j_gene: TRBJ2-7; abundance: -; d_gene: -; CDR3aa: CASSALDRLEQYF; CDR3nt: TGCGCCAGCAGCGCTCTAGACAGGCTCGAGCAGTACTTC
v_gene: TRBV6-5; j_gene: TRBJ1-1; abundance: -; d_gene: -; CDR3aa: CASSSTRRAEAFF; CDR3nt: TGTGCCAGCAGTTCCACGAGGAGGGCTGAAGCTTTCTTT
v_gene: TRBV7-2; j_gene: TRBJ1-6; abundance: -; d_gene: -; CDR3aa: CASSLGGTTPSPLHF; CDR3nt: TGTGCCAGCAGCTTAGGGGGGACCACCCCTTCACCCCTCCACTTT
v_gene: TRBV27; j_gene: TRBJ1-6; abundance: once; d_gene: -; CDR3aa: CASSFGSLHSPLHF; CDR3nt: TGTGCCAGCAGTTTTGGCAGCCTTCATTCACCCCTCCACTTT
v_gene: TRBV9; j_gene: TRBJ1-1; abundance: -; d_gene: TRBD1; CDR3aa: CASSASGTGGTEAFF; CDR3nt: TGTGCCAGCAGCGCCAGTGGGACAGGGGGGACTGAAGCTTTCTTT
v_gene: TRBV5-6; j_gene: TRBJ2-5; abundance: -; d_gene: -; CDR3aa: CASSLVSRERPTQYF; CDR3nt: TGTGCCAGCAGCTTGGTCTCCCGGGAGAGGCCGACCCAGTACTTC
v_gene: TRBV6-5; j_gene: TRBJ1-3; abundance: -; d_gene: -; CDR3aa: CASSSVGDPGNTIYF; CDR3nt: TGTGCCAGCAGCTCCGTCGGGGACCCTGGAAACACCATATATTTT
v_gene: TRBV4-3; j_gene: TRBJ2-1; abundance: once; d_gene: TRBD2; CDR3aa: CASSQGAGVLSSYNEQFF; CDR3nt: TGCGCCAGCAGCCAAGGAGCGGGAGTCCTTAGCTCCTACAATGAGCAGTTCTTC
v_gene: TRBV7-8; j_gene: TRBJ2-2; abundance: -; d_gene: -; CDR3aa: CASSLGGGTPGELFF; CDR3nt: TGTGCCAGCAGCTTAGGGGGTGGCACTCCCGGGGAGCTGTTTTTT
v_gene: TRBV10-2; j_gene: TRBJ2-1; abundance: once; d_gene: -; CDR3aa: CASTQSWSSYNEQFF; CDR3nt: TGCGCCAGCACCCAGAGCTGGAGCTCCTACAATGAGCAGTTCTTC
v_gene: TRBV5-1; j_gene: TRBJ2-7; abundance: -; d_gene: TRBD1; CDR3aa: CASSFLTGSSYEQYF; CDR3nt: TGCGCCAGCAGCTTTTTGACAGGGAGCTCCTACGAGCAGTACTTC
v_gene: TRBV6-5; j_gene: TRBJ1-4; abundance: -; d_gene: TRBD1; CDR3aa: CASRQTGEREKLFF; CDR3nt: TGTGCCAGCAGACAGACAGGGGAACGGGAAAAACTGTTTTTT
v_gene: TRBV5-8; j_gene: TRBJ2-3; abundance: -; d_gene: -; CDR3aa: CASSLQDTDTQYF; CDR3nt: TGTGCCAGCAGCTTACAGGACACAGATACGCAGTATTTT
v_gene: TRBV15; j_gene: TRBJ2-7; abundance: few; d_gene: -; CDR3aa: CATSRFSSSYEQYF; CDR3nt: TGTGCCACCAGCAGATTTTCGTCCTCCTACGAGCAGTACTTC
v_gene: TRBV9; j_gene: TRBJ2-4; abundance: -; d_gene: -; CDR3aa: CASSPGTSPSNIQYF; CDR3nt: TGTGCCAGCAGCCCTGGGACGTCACCATCAAACATTCAGTACTTC
v_gene: TRBV28; j_gene: TRBJ2-3; abundance: -; d_gene: -; CDR3aa: CASRSYSPGQYF; CDR3nt: TGTGCCAGCAGATCTTACAGCCCCGGGCAGTATTTT
v_gene: TRBV12-5; j_gene: TRBJ2-7; abundance: -; d_gene: -; CDR3aa: CASGFAPGYDEQYF; CDR3nt: TGTGCTAGTGGTTTCGCCCCTGGCTACGACGAGCAGTACTTC
v_gene: TRBV7-9; j_gene: TRBJ2-2; abundance: once; d_gene: TRBD1; CDR3aa: CASSDPTGSSGELFF; CDR3nt: TGTGCCAGCAGCGATCCGACAGGGAGCTCCGGGGAGCTGTTTTTT
v_gene: TRBV15; j_gene: TRBJ2-2; abundance: -; d_gene: -; CDR3aa: CATSRTGDRSRELFF; CDR3nt: TGTGCCACCAGCAGAACCGGGGACCGGAGCCGGGAGCTGTTTTTT
v_gene: TRBV30; j_gene: TRBJ2-5; abundance: -; d_gene: -; CDR3aa: CAWNQGRQETQYF; CDR3nt: TGTGCCTGGAACCAGGGCCGCCAAGAGACCCAGTACTTC
v_gene: TRBV12-5; j_gene: TRBJ1-3; abundance: -; d_gene: -; CDR3aa: CASGYGKGTGSSGNTIYF; CDR3nt: TGTGCTAGTGGTTACGGTAAAGGCACGGGGAGCTCTGGAAACACCATATATTTT
v_gene: TRBV30; j_gene: TRBJ1-2; abundance: -; d_gene: -; CDR3aa: CAWRTGRGYTF; CDR3nt: TGTGCCTGGAGAACAGGGCGAGGCTACACCTTC
v_gene: TRBV4-3; j_gene: TRBJ2-7; abundance: -; d_gene: -; CDR3aa: CASSQEGHRNHEQYF; CDR3nt: TGCGCCAGCAGCCAAGAAGGGCACAGAAACCACGAGCAGTACTTC
v_gene: TRBV6-5; j_gene: TRBJ1-5; abundance: -; d_gene: TRBD1; CDR3aa: CASSYSGQTNNQPQHF; CDR3nt: TGTGCCAGCAGTTACTCGGGACAGACAAACAATCAGCCCCAGCATTTT
v_gene: TRBV5-1; j_gene: TRBJ2-2; abundance: once; d_gene: -; CDR3aa: CASKEGTDTGELFF; CDR3nt: TGCGCCAGCAAGGAAGGAACGGACACCGGGGAGCTGTTTTTT
v_gene: TRBV6-6; j_gene: TRBJ2-1; abundance: -; d_gene: TRBD2; CDR3aa: CASSLAGEGNEQFF; CDR3nt: TGTGCCAGCAGCCTAGCGGGAGAGGGGAATGAGCAGTTCTTC
v_gene: TRBV2; j_gene: TRBJ1-1; abundance: -; d_gene: -; CDR3aa: CASSQLRGTEAFF; CDR3nt: TGTGCCAGCAGTCAACTCAGGGGCACTGAAGCTTTCTTT
v_gene: TRBV15; j_gene: TRBJ2-5; abundance: once; d_gene: -; CDR3aa: CATSRDQAGIQETQYF; CDR3nt: TGTGCCACCAGCAGAGATCAGGCGGGGATCCAAGAGACCCAGTACTTC
v_gene: TRBV27; j_gene: TRBJ1-6; abundance: -; d_gene: TRBD1; CDR3aa: CASSLWGTENNSPLHF; CDR3nt: TGTGCCAGCAGTTTATGGGGGACAGAAAATAATTCACCCCTCCACTTT
v_gene: TRBV24-1; j_gene: TRBJ2-1; abundance: once; d_gene: -; CDR3aa: CATSDVSGGEQFF; CDR3nt: TGTGCCACCAGTGACGTCAGTGGTGGTGAGCAGTTCTTC